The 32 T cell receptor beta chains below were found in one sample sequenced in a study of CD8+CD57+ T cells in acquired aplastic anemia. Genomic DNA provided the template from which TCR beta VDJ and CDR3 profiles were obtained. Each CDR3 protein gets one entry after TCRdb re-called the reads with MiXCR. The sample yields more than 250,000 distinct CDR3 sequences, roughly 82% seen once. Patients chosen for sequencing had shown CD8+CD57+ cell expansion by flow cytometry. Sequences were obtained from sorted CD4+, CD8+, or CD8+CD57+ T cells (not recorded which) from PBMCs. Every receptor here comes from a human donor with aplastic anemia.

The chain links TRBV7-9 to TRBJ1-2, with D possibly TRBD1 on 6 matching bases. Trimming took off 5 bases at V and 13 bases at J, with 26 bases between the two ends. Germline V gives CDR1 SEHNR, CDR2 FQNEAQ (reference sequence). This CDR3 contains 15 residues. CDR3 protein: CASSRERGTSGGTTF. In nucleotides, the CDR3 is TGTGCCAGCAGCCGAGAAAGGGGGACTAGCGGGGGCACCACCTTC.

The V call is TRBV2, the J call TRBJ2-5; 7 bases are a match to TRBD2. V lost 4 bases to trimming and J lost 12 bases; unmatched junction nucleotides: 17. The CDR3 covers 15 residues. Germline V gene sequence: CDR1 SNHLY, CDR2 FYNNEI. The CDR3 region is CASSGARLAAKAEYF. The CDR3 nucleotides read TGTGCCAGCAGTGGAGCGCGGCTAGCGGCTAAGGCCGAGTACTTC.

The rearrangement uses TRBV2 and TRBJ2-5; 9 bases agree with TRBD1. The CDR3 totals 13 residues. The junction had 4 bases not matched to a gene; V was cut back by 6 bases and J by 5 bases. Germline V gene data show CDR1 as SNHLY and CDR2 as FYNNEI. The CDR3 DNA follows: TGTGCCAGCAGACAGGGGGCCGGCGAGACCCAGTACTTC. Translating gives CASRQGAGETQYF.

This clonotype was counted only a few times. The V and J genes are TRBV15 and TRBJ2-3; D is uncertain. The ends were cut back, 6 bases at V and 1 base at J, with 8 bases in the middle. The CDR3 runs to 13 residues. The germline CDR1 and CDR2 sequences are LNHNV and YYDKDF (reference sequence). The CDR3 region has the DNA TGTGCCACCAGGGGATTCGGCACAGATACGCAGTATTTT. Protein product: CATRGFGTDTQYF. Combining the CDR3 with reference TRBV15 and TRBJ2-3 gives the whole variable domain DAMVIQNPRYQVTQFGKPVTLSCSQTLNHNVMYWYQQKSSQAPKLLFHYYDKDFNNEADTPDNFQSRRPNTSFCFLDIRSPGLGDTAMYLCATRGFGTDTQYFGPGTRLTVL.

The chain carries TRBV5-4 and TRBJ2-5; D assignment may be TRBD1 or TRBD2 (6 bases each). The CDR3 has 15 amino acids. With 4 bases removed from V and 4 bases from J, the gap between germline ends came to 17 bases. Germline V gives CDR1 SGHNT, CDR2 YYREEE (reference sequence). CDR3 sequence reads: CASSLTGAWGETQYF. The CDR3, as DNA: TGTGCCAGCAGCCTTACGGGGGCTTGGGGAGAGACCCAGTACTTC.

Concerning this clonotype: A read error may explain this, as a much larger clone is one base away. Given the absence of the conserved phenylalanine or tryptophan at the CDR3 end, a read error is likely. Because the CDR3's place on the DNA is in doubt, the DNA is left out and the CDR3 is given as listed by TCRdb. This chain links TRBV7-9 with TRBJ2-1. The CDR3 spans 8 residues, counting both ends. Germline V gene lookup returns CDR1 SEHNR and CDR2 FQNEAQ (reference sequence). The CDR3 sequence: CASSLELY.

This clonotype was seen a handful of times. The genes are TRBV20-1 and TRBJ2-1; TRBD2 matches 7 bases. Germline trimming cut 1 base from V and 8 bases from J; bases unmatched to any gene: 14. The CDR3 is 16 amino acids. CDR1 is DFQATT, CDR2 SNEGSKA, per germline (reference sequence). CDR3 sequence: CSARAPLAGLLDEQFF. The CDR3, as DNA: TGCAGTGCTAGAGCACCCTTAGCGGGCCTATTGGATGAGCAGTTCTTC.

The CDR3 region has the DNA TGTGCCAGCAGCGAATCTAGCGGGGGTTACAATGAGCAGTTCTTC. As protein: CASSESSGGYNEQFF. This sequence joins TRBV2 and TRBJ2-1, with 10 bases lining up with TRBD2. Germline CDR1 SNHLY, CDR2 FYNNEI. Germline trimming cut 6 bases from V and 4 bases from J; bases unmatched to any gene: 6. The CDR3 consists of 15 residues.

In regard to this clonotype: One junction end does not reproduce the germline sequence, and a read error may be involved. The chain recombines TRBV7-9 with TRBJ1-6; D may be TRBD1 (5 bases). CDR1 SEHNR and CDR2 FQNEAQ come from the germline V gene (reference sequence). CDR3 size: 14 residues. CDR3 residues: CASSFQRSGGSDQF. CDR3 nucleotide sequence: TGTGCCAGCAGCTTTCAAAGAAGCGGGGGGAGCGACCAGTTT.

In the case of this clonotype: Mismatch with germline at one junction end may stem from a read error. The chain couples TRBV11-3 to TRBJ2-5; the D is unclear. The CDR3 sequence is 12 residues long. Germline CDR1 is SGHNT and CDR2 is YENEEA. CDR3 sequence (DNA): TGTGCCAGCCGCTTAGGGCTGACAACCCAGTACTTC. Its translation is CASRLGLTTQYF.

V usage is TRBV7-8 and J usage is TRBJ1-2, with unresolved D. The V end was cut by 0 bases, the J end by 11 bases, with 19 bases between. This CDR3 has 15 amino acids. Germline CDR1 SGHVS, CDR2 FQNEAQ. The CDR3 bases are TGTGCCAGCAGCTTAGCGGGAGGGCCCGATTATGAGTACACCTTC. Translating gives CASSLAGGPDYEYTF.

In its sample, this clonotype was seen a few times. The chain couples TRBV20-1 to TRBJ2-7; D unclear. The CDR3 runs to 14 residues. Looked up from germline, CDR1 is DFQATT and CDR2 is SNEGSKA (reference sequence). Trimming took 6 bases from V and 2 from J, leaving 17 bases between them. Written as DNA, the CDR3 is TGCAGTGCCCCCCAATTGGGCGCTACCTACGAGCAGTACTTC. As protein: CSAPQLGATYEQYF.

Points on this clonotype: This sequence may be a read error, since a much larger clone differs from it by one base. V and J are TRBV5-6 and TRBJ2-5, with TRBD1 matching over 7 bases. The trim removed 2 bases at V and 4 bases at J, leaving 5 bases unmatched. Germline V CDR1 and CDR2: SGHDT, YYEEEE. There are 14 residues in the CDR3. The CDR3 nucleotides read TGTGCCAGCAGCTTAGAGGGACAGCCAGAGACCCAGTACTTC. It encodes CASSLEGQPETQYF.

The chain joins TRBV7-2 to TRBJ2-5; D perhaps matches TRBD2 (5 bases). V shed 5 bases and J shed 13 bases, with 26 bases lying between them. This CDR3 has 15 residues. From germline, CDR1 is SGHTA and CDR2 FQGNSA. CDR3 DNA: TGTGCCAGCAGCCATGGAGGCGCGGAGCCGCAGTACGTGTACTTC. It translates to CASSHGGAEPQYVYF.

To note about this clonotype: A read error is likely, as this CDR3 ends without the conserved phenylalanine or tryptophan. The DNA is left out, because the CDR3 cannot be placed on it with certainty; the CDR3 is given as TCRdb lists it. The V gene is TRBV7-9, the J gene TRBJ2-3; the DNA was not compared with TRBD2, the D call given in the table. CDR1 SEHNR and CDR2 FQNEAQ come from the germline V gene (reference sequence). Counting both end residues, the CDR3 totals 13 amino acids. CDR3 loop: CASSYGGLGERPS.

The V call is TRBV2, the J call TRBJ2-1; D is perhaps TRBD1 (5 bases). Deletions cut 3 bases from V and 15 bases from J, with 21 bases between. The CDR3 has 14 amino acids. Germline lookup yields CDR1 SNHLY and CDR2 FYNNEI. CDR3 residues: CASSDGAFHEQLFF. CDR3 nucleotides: TGTGCCAGCAGTGATGGGGCGTTCCATGAGCAGTTGTTCTTC.

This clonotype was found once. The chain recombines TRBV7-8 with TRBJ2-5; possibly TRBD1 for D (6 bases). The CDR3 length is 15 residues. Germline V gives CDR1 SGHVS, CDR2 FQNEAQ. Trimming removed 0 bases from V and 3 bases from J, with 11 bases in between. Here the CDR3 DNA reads TGTGCCAGCAGCTTAGCGGCAGGGACAAAAGAGACCCAGTACTTC. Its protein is CASSLAAGTKETQYF.

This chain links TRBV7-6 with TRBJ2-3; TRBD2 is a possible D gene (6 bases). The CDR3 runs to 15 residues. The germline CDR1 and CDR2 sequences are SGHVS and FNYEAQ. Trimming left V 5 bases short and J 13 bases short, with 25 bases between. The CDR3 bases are TGTGCCAGCAGCCACGGGAGCACCTCCGCGCAGTACGAGTATTTT. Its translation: CASSHGSTSAQYEYF.

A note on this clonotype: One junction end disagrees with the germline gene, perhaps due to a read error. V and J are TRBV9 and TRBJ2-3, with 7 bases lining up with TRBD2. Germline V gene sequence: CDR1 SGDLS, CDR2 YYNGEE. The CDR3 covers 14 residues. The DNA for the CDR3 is TGTGCCAGCAGCGTAGCGGGAGGTCCCGAGACGCAGGATTTT. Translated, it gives CASSVAGGPETQDF. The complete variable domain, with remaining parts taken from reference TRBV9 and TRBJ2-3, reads DSGVTQTPKHLITATGQRVTLRCSPRSGDLSVYWYQQSLDQGLQFLIQYYNGEERAKGNILERFSAQQFPDLHSELNLSSLELGDSALYFCASSVAGGPETQDFGPGTRLTVL.

The chain's CDR3 is CASSVAGRPDTQYF. For the CDR3, the DNA is TGTGCCAGCAGCGTAGCGGGACGACCCGATACGCAGTATTTT. The chain has TRBV9 and TRBJ2-3; D may correspond to TRBD1 or TRBD2 (5 bases each). CDR1 is SGDLS and CDR2 is YYNGEE in the germline V gene. Trimming took off 0 bases at V and 6 bases at J, with 11 bases between the two ends. This CDR3 has 14 amino acids.

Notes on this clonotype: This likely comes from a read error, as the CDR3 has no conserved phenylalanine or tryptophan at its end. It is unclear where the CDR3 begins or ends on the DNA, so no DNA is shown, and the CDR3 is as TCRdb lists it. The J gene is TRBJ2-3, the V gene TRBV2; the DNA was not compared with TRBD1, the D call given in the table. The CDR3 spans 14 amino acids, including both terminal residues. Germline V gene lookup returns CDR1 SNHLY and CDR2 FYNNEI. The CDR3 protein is CASSSGTDTQYLGL.

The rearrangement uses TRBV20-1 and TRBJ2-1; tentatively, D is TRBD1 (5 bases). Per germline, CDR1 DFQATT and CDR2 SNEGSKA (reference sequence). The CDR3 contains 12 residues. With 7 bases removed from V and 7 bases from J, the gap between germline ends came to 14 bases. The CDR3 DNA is TGCAGTGTTCCAGGGAACACGAATGAGCAGTTCTTC. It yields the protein CSVPGNTNEQFF.

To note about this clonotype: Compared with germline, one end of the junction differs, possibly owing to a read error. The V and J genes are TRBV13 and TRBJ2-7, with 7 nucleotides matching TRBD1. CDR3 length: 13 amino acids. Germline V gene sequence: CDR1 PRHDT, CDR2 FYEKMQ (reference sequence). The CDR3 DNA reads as TGCGCCAGCAGCTCGACCGACAGGGTCGAGCAGTACTTC. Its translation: CASSSTDRVEQYF. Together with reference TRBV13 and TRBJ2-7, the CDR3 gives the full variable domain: AAGVIQSPRHLIKEKRETATLKCYPIPRHDTVYWYQQGPGQDPQFLISFYEKMQSDKGSIPDRFSAQQFSDYHSELNMSSLELGDSALYFCASSSTDRVEQYFGPGTRLTVT.

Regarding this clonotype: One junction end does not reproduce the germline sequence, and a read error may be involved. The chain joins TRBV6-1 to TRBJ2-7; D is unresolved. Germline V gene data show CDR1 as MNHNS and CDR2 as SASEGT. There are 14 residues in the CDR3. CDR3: CASGEANGIYEQYF. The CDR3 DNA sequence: TGTGCCAGCGGTGAAGCGAACGGAATCTACGAGCAGTACTTC.

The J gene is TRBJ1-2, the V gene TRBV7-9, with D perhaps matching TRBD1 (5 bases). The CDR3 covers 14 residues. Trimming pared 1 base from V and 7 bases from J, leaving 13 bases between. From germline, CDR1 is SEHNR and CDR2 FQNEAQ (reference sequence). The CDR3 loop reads CASSLGQTLGGYTF. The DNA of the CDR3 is TGTGCCAGCAGCTTAGGACAGACTTTGGGTGGCTACACCTTC.

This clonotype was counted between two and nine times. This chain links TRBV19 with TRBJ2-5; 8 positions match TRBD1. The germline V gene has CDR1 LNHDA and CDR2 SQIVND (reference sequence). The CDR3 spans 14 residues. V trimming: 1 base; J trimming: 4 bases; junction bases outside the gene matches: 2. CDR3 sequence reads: CASSIGQGRETQYF. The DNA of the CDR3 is TGTGCCAGTAGTATAGGACAGGGGAGAGAGACCCAGTACTTC.

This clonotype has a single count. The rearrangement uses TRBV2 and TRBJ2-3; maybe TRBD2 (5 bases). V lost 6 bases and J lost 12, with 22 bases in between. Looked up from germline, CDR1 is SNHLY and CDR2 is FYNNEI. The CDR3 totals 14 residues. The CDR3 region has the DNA TGTGCCAGCAGCTTAGAGAGGGATCCCCAGCCCCAGTATTTT. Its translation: CASSLERDPQPQYF. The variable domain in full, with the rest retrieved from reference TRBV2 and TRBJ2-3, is EPEVTQTPSHQVTQMGQEVILRCVPISNHLYFYWYRQILGQKVEFLVSFYNNEISEKSEIFDDQFSVERPDGSNFTLKIRSTKLEDSAMYFCASSLERDPQPQYFGPGTRLTVL.

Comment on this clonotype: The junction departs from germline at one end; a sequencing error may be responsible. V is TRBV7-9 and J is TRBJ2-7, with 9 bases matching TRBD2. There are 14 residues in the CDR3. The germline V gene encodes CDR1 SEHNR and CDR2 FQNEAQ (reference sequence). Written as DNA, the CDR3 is TGTGCCAGCAGCACGCCTGGCGGGGGGGCGTACAATGAGTTC. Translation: CASSTPGGGAYNEF.

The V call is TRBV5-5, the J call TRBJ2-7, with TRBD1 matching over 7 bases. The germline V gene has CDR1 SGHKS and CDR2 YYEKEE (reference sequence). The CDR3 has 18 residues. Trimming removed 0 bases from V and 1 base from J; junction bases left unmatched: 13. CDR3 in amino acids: CASSLVPDGTALSYEQYV. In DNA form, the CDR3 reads TGTGCCAGCAGCTTGGTACCCGACGGGACAGCCCTTTCCTACGAGCAGTACGTC.

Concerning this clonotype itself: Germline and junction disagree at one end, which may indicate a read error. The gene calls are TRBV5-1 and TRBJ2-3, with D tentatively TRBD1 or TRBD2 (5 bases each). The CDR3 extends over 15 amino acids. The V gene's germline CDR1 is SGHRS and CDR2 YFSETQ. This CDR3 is CASSAGPRGVDTQYF. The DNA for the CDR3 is TGTGCCAGCAGCGCCGGGCCTAGGGGAGTAGATACGCAGTATTTT.

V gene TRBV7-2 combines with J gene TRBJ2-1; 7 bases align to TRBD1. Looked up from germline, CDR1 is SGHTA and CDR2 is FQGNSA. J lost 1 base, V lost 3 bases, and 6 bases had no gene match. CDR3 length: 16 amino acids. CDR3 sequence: CASSFHGTASYNEQFF. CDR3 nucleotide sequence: TGTGCCAGCAGCTTTCACGGGACAGCTTCCTACAATGAGCAGTTCTTC.

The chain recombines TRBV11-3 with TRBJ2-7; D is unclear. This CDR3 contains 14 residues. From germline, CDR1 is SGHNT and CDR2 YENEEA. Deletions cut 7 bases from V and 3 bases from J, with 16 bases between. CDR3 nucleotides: TGTGCCAGCACCAGGCAAGCCAACGGCTACGAGCAGTACTTC. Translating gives CASTRQANGYEQYF.